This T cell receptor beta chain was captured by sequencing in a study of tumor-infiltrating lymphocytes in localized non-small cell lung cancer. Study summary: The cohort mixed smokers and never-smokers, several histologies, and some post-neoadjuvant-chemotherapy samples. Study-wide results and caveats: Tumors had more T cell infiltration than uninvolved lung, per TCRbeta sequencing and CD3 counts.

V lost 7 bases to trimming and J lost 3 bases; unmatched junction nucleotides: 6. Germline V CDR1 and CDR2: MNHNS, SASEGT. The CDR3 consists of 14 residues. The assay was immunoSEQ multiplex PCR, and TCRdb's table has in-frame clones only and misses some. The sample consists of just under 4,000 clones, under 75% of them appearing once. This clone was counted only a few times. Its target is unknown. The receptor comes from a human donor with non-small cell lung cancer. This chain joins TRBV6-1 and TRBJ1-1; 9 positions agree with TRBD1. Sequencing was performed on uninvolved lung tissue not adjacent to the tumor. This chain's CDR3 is CASTQDRGDTEAFF. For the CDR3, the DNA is TGTGCCAGCACCCAGGACAGGGGTGACACTGAAGCTTTCTTT.